These 26 T cell receptor beta chains were sequenced from one sample in a study of T cells in localized non-small cell lung cancer. Generated by immunoSEQ multiplex PCR, the TCRdb table keeps only in-frame clones and is missing some. The sample gives about 1,500 clones, about two fifths of which show up once; under 6.5% is in the top ten. The input for sequencing was lung tumor tissue, taken before any cancer treatment. Receptors originate from a female donor over 55 with stage II lung adenocarcinoma.

This clone showed up just a few times. The V call is TRBV1, the J call TRBJ2-7; TRBD2 is taken as the D call from the table, unchecked against the DNA. TRBV1 is deemed a pseudogene. CDR3 length equals 15 residues. CDR3 nucleotides: TGCGCCAGCAGCCGGGGTAGCGGGGGACCCTACGAGCAGTACTTC. As protein: CASSRGSGGPYEQYF.

This chain uses TRBV28 with TRBJ2-7; D gene uncertain. Germline-derived CDR1 and CDR2 are MDHEN and SYDVKM. This CDR3 has 14 amino acids. Trimming took 6 bases from V and 0 from J, leaving 12 bases between them. The CDR3 reads CASRPTYGSYEQYF. CDR3 sequence (DNA): TGTGCCAGCAGACCGACCTATGGCTCCTACGAGCAGTACTTC.

The chain couples TRBV28 to TRBJ2-2; 8 bases agree with TRBD1. There are 14 residues in the CDR3. Germline CDR1 MDHEN, CDR2 SYDVKM. V trimming: 10 bases; J trimming: 1 base; junction bases outside the gene matches: 5. CDR3 bases: TGTGCCACCCAGGGGACAGGGAACACCGGGGAGCTGTTTTTT. Protein product: CATQGTGNTGELFF.

This clone has more than one count but fewer than ten. The CDR3 nucleotides are TGTGCCAGCAGCCAAGATTTGGGGCAGGGAGAGACCCAGTACTTC. Residues: CASSQDLGQGETQYF. The chain employs TRBV14 and TRBJ2-5; D possibly corresponds to TRBD1 (5 bases). The CDR3 length is 15 residues. Trimming pared 0 bases from V and 4 bases from J, leaving 12 bases between. Looked up from germline, CDR1 is SGHDN and CDR2 is FVKESK.

This clone has more than one count but fewer than ten. CDR3 sequence: CASSPTQAAAKNIQYF. In DNA form, the CDR3 reads TGTGCCAGCTCACCAACTCAGGCAGCAGCCAAAAACATTCAGTACTTC. V usage is TRBV18 and J usage is TRBJ2-4; D remains ambiguous. The CDR3 is 16 residues long. CDR1 and CDR2 from the germline V gene are KGHSH and LQKENI. Trimming shortened V by 2 bases and J by 0 bases, and 11 bases separated the two germline ends. Filled out from reference TRBV18 and TRBJ2-4, the complete variable domain reads NAGVMQNPRHLVRRRGQEARLRCSPMKGHSHVYWYRQLPEEGLKFMVYLQKENIIDESGMPKERFSAEFPKEGPSILRIQQVVRGDSAAYFCASSPTQAAAKNIQYFGAGTRLSVL.

As regards this clone: Sequence at one end of the junction differs from germline and may be a read error. This chain joins TRBV6-8 and TRBJ1-5, with D uncertain. The CDR3 loop spans 14 amino acids. CDR1 and CDR2 (germline): MNHGY, SAAAGT. The CDR3 region has the DNA TGTGCCATCAGTGTGGACCCATCAGGTCAGCCCCAGCATTTT. This encodes CAISVDPSGQPQHF.

By its share, this clone is large. The genes are TRBV12-2 and TRBJ1-1. TRBV12-2 is described as a pseudogene. The CDR3 runs to 15 residues. CDR3 nucleotides: TGTGCAAGTCGCTTAGCAGTACCTGGGGACACTGAAGCTTTCTTT. Amino acid sequence: CASRLAVPGDTEAFF.

The CDR3 DNA follows: TGTGCCAGCACCGGGACAGGAGATTCCTACGAGCAGTACTTC. Translating gives CASTGTGDSYEQYF. The chain uses TRBV11-3 and TRBJ2-7, with 8 bases matching TRBD1. The V gene's germline CDR1 is SGHNT and CDR2 YENEEA. The CDR3 loop spans 14 amino acids. The J segment lost 1 base and the V segment lost 7 bases, leaving 6 bases of the junction unmatched. Drawing the rest from reference TRBV11-3 and TRBJ2-7, the complete variable domain is EAGVVQSPRYKIIEKKQPVAFWCNPISGHNTLYWYLQNLGQGPELLIRYENEEAVDDSQLPKDRFSAERLKGVDSTLKIQPAELGDSAVYLCASTGTGDSYEQYFGPGTRLTVT.

In this sample, this clone is large. The chain uses TRBV11-3 and TRBJ2-7; D may be TRBD2 (6 bases). Germline V gives CDR1 SGHNT, CDR2 YENEEA. This CDR3 has 16 amino acids. V lost 6 bases and J lost 0, with 18 bases in between. CDR3 DNA sequence: TGTGCCAGCAGTTTATGGGAAATCGGGAGCTCCTACGAGCAGTACTTC. Amino acids: CASSLWEIGSSYEQYF.

V is TRBV9 and J is TRBJ2-6; either TRBD1 or TRBD2 may supply D (5 bases each). V lost 0 bases and J lost 1, with 11 bases in between. CDR1 SGDLS and CDR2 YYNGEE come from the germline V gene. The CDR3 totals 17 residues. CDR3 residues: CASSVGGVLSGANVLTF. CDR3 DNA: TGTGCCAGCAGCGTAGGAGGGGTCCTATCTGGGGCCAACGTCCTGACTTTC. Full variable domain (outside the CDR3, taken from reference TRBV9 and TRBJ2-6): DSGVTQTPKHLITATGQRVTLRCSPRSGDLSVYWYQQSLDQGLQFLIQYYNGEERAKGNILERFSAQQFPDLHSELNLSSLELGDSALYFCASSVGGVLSGANVLTFGAGSRLTVL.

This clone occurred a few times. J is TRBJ1-1 and V is TRBV11-3; D possibly corresponds to TRBD1 (6 bases). Germline V gives CDR1 SGHNT, CDR2 YENEEA. The V end was cut by 2 bases, the J end by 1 base, with 11 bases between. The CDR3 is 15 amino acids. The CDR3, as DNA: TGTGCCAGCAGCTTATCTGGACAGCCGAACACTGAAGCTTTCTTT. This encodes CASSLSGQPNTEAFF.

The chain is built from TRBV29-1 and TRBJ1-1; a possible D gene is TRBD1 (5 bases). V was shortened by 7 bases and J by 0 bases, with 12 bases between the two germline ends. The CDR3 has 13 residues. Germline CDR1 and CDR2: SQVTM and ANQGSEA. The CDR3 DNA reads TGCAGCGCATTGACAGATTTGAACACTGAAGCTTTCTTT. Protein product: CSALTDLNTEAFF.

This clone was counted a few times. This chain connects TRBV18 to TRBJ2-3; TRBD2 aligns across 11 bases. V dropped 3 bases and J dropped 0; count of bases not matched to a gene: 5. The CDR3 extends over 17 amino acids. The germline CDR1 and CDR2 sequences are KGHSH and LQKENI. CDR3 amino acids: CASSPTGLADSTDTQYF. CDR3 bases: TGTGCCAGCTCACCCACGGGACTAGCGGATAGCACAGATACGCAGTATTTT.

This rearrangement joins TRBV19 to TRBJ2-1; TRBD2 matches at 11 bases. The V gene end was trimmed by 5 bases and the J gene end by 6 bases; junction bases not matched to a gene: 9. Germline V CDR1 and CDR2: LNHDA, SQIVND (reference sequence). The CDR3 loop spans 16 amino acids. The CDR3 DNA is TGTGCCAGTAGTTGGATTAGCGGGGGGGCCGGCAATGAGCAGTTCTTC. This gives the protein CASSWISGGAGNEQFF. The variable domain in full, completed from reference TRBV19 and TRBJ2-1, reads DGGITQSPKYLFRKEGQNVTLSCEQNLNHDAMYWYRQDPGQGLRLIYYSQIVNDFQKGDIAEGYSVSREKKESFPLTVTSAQKNPTAFYLCASSWISGGAGNEQFFGPGTRLTVL.

A few counts support this clone. V is TRBV29-1 and J is TRBJ2-1, with D perhaps TRBD1 or TRBD2 (5 bases each). The CDR3 contains 15 residues. Germline lookup yields CDR1 SQVTM and CDR2 ANQGSEA. With 4 bases removed from V and 4 bases from J, the gap between germline ends came to 17 bases. The CDR3: CSVGGGDVGYNEQFF. CDR3 DNA sequence: TGCAGCGTTGGTGGGGGTGACGTTGGTTACAATGAGCAGTTCTTC.

This clone was recorded a few times. This rearrangement joins TRBV9 to TRBJ2-5; 7 nucleotides agree with TRBD2. The CDR3 length is 15 residues. J was trimmed by 2 bases and V by 5 bases; bases with no gene match: 9. The germline V gene encodes CDR1 SGDLS and CDR2 YYNGEE. CDR3 nucleotides: TGTGCCAGCAGTGTCAGGGAGGGCTGGCAAGAGACCCAGTACTTC. This translates into CASSVREGWQETQYF. Full variable domain (outside the CDR3, taken from reference TRBV9 and TRBJ2-5): DSGVTQTPKHLITATGQRVTLRCSPRSGDLSVYWYQQSLDQGLQFLIQYYNGEERAKGNILERFSAQQFPDLHSELNLSSLELGDSALYFCASSVREGWQETQYFGPGTRLLVL.

The chain couples TRBV28 to TRBJ1-4, with D perhaps TRBD1 (5 bases). CDR1 is MDHEN and CDR2 is SYDVKM in the germline V gene. The CDR3 length is 15 residues. V was clipped by 8 bases and J by 7 bases, with 20 bases between them. CDR3 in amino acids: CASGTSFLAPEKLFF. CDR3 nucleotide sequence: TGTGCCAGCGGGACCTCGTTTCTCGCCCCTGAAAAACTGTTTTTT. Combining the CDR3 with reference TRBV28 and TRBJ1-4 gives the whole variable domain DVKVTQSSRYLVKRTGEKVFLECVQDMDHENMFWYRQDPGLGLRLIYFSYDVKMKEKGDIPEGYSVSREKKERFSLILESASTNQTSMYLCASGTSFLAPEKLFFGSGTQLSVL.

This clone occurred a few times. The V gene is TRBV5-1, the J gene TRBJ2-3, with D perhaps TRBD2 (6 bases). The V gene lost 0 bases and the J gene lost 6 bases, with 11 bases spanning the gap. The CDR3 is 14 residues long. Germline CDR1 SGHRS, CDR2 YFSETQ. The CDR3 bases are TGCGCCAGCAGCTTGGCCACGGAGGGGGATACGCAGTATTTT. Its translation: CASSLATEGDTQYF.

This clone has a handful of counts. The CDR3 sequence: CASSYRTSGTKYYEQYF. Written as DNA, the CDR3 is TGTGCCAGCAGTTACAGGACTAGCGGGACTAAATACTACGAGCAGTACTTC. The genes are TRBV6-8 and TRBJ2-7; 12 nucleotides line up with TRBD2. The CDR3 length is 17 residues. V was clipped by 2 bases and J by 3 bases; unmatched bases: 8. Per germline, CDR1 MNHGY and CDR2 SAAAGT.

J is TRBJ2-1 and V is TRBV2; the D is unclear. This CDR3 spans 13 amino acids. Per the germline V gene, CDR1 is SNHLY and CDR2 is FYNNEI. V lost 4 bases to trimming and J lost 6 bases, with 10 bases between them. The CDR3 DNA follows: TGTGCCAGCAGTGGCCCCGGACCCAATGAGCAGTTCTTC. The encoded protein is CASSGPGPNEQFF.

This clone came up a few times. The chain combines TRBV19 with TRBJ2-6, with D possibly called TRBD1 or TRBD2 (5 bases each). V shed 7 bases and J shed 0 bases, with 10 bases lying between them. Germline-derived CDR1 and CDR2 are LNHDA and SQIVND (reference sequence). This CDR3 is built from 15 residues. The CDR3 reads CASTPGSSGANVLTF. The CDR3 DNA follows: TGTGCCAGTACCCCAGGGAGCTCTGGGGCCAACGTCCTGACTTTC.

The chain joins TRBV5-1 to TRBJ1-1; the D is unclear. The CDR3 totals 14 residues. The V end was cut by 4 bases, the J end by 2 bases, with 12 bases between. Germline loops: CDR1 SGHRS, CDR2 YFSETQ. The chain's CDR3 is CASSKTTQNTEAFF. The CDR3 DNA is TGCGCCAGCAGCAAGACGACACAAAACACTGAAGCTTTCTTT.

This chain links TRBV14 with TRBJ1-6; D is ambiguous. V lost 2 bases, J lost 5 bases, and 7 bases lay in between. CDR3 length: 14 residues. The germline V gene has CDR1 SGHDN and CDR2 FVKESK. The CDR3 DNA reads TGTGCCAGCAGCCAAAGGCGGAATAATTCACCCCTCCACTTT. As protein: CASSQRRNNSPLHF.

V is TRBV4-1 and J is TRBJ2-3; D remains ambiguous. This CDR3 is built from 14 residues. Germline CDR1 and CDR2: MGHRA and YSYEKL. The V gene lost 3 bases and the J gene lost 10 bases, with 17 bases spanning the gap. The CDR3 is CASSQSSIALAQYF. The CDR3, as DNA: TGCGCCAGCAGCCAGTCTTCCATTGCACTTGCGCAGTATTTT.

The sample holds a few counts of this clone. Germline is not matched at one junction end, which may reflect a read error. This chain joins TRBV19 and TRBJ1-1, with 8 bases lining up with TRBD1. The CDR3 length is 13 residues. CDR1 and CDR2 from the germline V gene are LNHDA and SQIVND (reference sequence). The CDR3 DNA is TGTGTCAGTAGACTACAGGGGGGCACTGAAGCTTTCTTT. As protein: CVSRLQGGTEAFF.

This clone has just a few counts. The chain links TRBV28 to TRBJ1-2, with D maybe TRBD1 (5 bases). The CDR3 sequence is 14 residues long. CDR1 is MDHEN and CDR2 is SYDVKM in the germline V gene. The V gene lost 2 bases and the J gene lost 3 bases, with 10 bases spanning the gap. As DNA, the CDR3 is TGTGCCAGCAGTTTAAGGGACCTCCACTATGGCTACACCTTC. Protein sequence: CASSLRDLHYGYTF.